This T cell receptor (beta chain) originates from a study of T-cell reconstitution after alpha-beta-depleted transplantation in children. The study, taken as a whole, reports: A year had passed since transplant, and T-cell counts and diversity by then came mostly from newly produced T cells. The high TCRbeta diversity at day 60 in some patients came from surviving recipient T cells and thymic progenitors. Reportedly, alpha-beta T cells present about two months post-transplant originated from several hundred expanded clones of graft origin.

This clonotype turned up a few times. Its cognate antigen is unknown. Using unique molecular identifiers, the investigators prepared the TCRbeta library. TCRdb reprocessed the PCR reads with MiXCR, giving one entry per CDR3 protein. The data show approximately 200,000 distinct CDR3 sequences, with 6.3% seen just once and 4.5% held by the top ten. The origin of this receptor is a girl under three years old with combined immunodeficiency, due to receive a stem cell transplant. Sequenced material: PBMCs, taken before TCRalphabeta/CD19-depleted stem cell transplant.

In nucleotides, the CDR3 is TGTGCCAGCAGTTACTCACAATATAGCAATCAGCCCCAGCATTTT. Translated: CASSYSQYSNQPQHF. The rearrangement joins TRBV6-5 to TRBJ1-5; D unresolved. Between the trimmed V and J ends, which lost 0 bases and 0 bases, there was a span of 6 bases. CDR3 length: 15 amino acids. Germline CDR1 reads MNHEY; CDR2 reads SVGAGI.